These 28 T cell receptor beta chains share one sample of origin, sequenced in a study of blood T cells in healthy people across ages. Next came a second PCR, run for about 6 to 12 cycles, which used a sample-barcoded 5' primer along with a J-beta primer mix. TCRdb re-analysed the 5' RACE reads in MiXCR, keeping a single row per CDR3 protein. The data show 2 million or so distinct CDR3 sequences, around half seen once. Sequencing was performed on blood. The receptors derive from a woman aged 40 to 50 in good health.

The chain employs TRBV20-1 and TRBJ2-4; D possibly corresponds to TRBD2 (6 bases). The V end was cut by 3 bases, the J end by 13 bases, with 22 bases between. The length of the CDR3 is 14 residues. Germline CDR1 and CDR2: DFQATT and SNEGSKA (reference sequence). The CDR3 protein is CSASWTFDSGEQYF. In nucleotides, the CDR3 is TGCAGTGCTAGTTGGACATTCGATTCGGGGGAGCAGTACTTC.

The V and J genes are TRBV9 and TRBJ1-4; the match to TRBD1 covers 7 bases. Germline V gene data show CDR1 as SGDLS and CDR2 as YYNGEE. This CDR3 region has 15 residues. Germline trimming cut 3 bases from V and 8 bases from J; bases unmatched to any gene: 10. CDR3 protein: CASSAPGRGDEKLFF. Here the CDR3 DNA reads TGTGCCAGCAGCGCGCCAGGCAGGGGGGACGAAAAACTGTTTTTT.

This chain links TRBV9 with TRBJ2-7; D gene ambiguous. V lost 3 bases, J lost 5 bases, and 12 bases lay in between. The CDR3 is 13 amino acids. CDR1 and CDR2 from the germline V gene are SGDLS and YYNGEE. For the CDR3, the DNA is TGTGCCAGCAGCGCTCCCCGTGCGCACGAGCAGTACTTC. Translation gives CASSAPRAHEQYF.

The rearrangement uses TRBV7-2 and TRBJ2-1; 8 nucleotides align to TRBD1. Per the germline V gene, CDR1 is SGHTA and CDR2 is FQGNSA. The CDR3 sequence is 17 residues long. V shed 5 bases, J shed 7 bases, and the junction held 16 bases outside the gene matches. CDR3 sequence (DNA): TGTGCCAGCAGCCCACGTGGAGGACAGGGAAATAGGAATGAGCAGTTCTTC. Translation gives CASSPRGGQGNRNEQFF.

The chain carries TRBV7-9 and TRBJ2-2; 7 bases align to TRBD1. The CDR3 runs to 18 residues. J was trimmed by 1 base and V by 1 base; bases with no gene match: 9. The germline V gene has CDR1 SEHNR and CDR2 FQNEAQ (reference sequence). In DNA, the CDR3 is TGTGCCAGCAGCTTAGGCCCATTTGGGGACAGGAACACCGGGGAGCTGTTTTTT. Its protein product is CASSLGPFGDRNTGELFF.

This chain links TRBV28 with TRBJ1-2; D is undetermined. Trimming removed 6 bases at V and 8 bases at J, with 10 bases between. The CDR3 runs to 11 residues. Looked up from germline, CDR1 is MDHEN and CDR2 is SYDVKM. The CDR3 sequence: CASRNPGGYTF. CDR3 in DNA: TGTGCCAGCAGAAATCCTGGGGGCTACACCTTC.

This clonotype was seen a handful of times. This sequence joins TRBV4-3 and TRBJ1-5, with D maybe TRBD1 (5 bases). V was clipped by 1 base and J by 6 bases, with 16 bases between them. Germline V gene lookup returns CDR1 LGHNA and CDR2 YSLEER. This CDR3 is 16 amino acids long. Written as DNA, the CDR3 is TGCGCCAGCAGCCAAGGGCTACAGGTTGTTGGTCAGCCCCAGCATTTT. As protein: CASSQGLQVVGQPQHF.

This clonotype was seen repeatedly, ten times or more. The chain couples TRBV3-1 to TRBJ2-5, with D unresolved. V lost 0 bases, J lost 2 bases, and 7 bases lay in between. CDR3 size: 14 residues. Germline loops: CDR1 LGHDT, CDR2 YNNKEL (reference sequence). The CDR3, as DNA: TGTGCCAGCAGCCAAGATCTCACTCAAGAGACCCAGTACTTC. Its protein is CASSQDLTQETQYF.

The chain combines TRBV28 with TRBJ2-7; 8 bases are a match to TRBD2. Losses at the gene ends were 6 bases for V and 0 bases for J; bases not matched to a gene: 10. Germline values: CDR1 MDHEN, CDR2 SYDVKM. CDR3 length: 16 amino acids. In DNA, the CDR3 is TGTGCCAGCAGACACAGCATACTAGCGGTCTCCTACGAGCAGTACTTC. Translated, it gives CASRHSILAVSYEQYF.

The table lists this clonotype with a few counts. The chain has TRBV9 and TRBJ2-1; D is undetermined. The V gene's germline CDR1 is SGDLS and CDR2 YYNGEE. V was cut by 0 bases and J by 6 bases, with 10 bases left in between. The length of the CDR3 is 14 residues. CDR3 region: CASSVDPDGNEQFF. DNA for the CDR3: TGTGCCAGCAGCGTAGACCCGGACGGCAATGAGCAGTTCTTC.

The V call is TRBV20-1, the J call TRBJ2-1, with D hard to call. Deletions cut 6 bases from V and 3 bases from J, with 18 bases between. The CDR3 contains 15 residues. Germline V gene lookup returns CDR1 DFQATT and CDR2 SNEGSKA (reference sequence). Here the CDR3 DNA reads TGCAGTGCCAGCTCCGGGTTGGGCGACTACAATGAGCAGTTCTTC. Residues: CSASSGLGDYNEQFF.

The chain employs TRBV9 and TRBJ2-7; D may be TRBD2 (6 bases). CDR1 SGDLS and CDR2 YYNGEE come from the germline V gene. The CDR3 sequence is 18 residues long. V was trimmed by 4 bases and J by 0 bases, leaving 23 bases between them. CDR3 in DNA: TGTGCCAGCAGCCCAACCGAGTTTAGGCGGGGTACCTCCTACGAGCAGTACTTC. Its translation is CASSPTEFRRGTSYEQYF.

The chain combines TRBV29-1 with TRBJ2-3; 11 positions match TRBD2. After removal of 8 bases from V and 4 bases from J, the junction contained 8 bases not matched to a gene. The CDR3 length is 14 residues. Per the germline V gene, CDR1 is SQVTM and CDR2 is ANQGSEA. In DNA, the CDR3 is TGCAGCTTTTTAGCGGGGGGGAGCCCAGATACGCAGTATTTT. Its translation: CSFLAGGSPDTQYF.

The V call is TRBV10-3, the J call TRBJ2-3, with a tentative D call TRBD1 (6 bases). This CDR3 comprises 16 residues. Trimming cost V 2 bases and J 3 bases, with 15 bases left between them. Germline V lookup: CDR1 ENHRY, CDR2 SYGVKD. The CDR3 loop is CAISEATGYGTDTQYF. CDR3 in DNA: TGTGCCATCAGTGAGGCTACAGGGTACGGTACAGATACGCAGTATTTT.

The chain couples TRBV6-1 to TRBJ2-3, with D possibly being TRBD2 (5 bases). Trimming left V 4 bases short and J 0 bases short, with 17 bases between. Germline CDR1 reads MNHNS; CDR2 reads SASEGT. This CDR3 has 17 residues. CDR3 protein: CASSVLAGGTSTDTQYF. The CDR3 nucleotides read TGTGCCAGCAGTGTGCTCGCTGGAGGAACTAGCACAGATACGCAGTATTTT.

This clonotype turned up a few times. CDR3 bases: TGTGCCAGCAGCTTGGACCCACGATCCTACCAAGAGACCCAGTACTTC. Translating it yields CASSLDPRSYQETQYF. This chain uses TRBV5-4 with TRBJ2-5; D gene unclear. Germline CDR1 SGHNT, CDR2 YYREEE (reference sequence). The V gene lost 0 bases and the J gene lost 0 bases, with 12 bases spanning the gap. The CDR3 contains 16 residues.

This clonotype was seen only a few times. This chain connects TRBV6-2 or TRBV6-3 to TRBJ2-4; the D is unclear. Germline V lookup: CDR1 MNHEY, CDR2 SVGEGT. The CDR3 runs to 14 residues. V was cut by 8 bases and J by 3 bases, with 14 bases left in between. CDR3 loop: CASGLYVGKNIQYF. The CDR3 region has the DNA TGTGCCAGCGGCTTGTATGTCGGCAAAAACATTCAGTACTTC.

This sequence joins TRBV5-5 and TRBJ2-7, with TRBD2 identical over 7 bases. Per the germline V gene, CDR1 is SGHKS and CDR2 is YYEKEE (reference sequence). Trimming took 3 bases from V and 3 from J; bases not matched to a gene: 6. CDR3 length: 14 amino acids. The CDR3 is CASSWDQRDYEQYF. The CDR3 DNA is TGTGCCAGCAGCTGGGACCAGCGGGACTACGAGCAGTACTTC.

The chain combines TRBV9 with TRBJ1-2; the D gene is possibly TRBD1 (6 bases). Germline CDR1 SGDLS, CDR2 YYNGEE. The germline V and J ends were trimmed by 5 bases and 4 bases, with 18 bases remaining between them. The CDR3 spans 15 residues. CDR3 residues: CASSLGGYYGYGYTF. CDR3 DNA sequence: TGTGCCAGCAGTCTGGGGGGCTATTACGGCTATGGCTACACCTTC.

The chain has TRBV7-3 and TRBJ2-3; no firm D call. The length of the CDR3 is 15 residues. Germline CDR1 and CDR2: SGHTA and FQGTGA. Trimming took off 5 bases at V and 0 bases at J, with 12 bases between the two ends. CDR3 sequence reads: CASSIQPLSTDTQYF. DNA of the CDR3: TGTGCCAGCAGCATACAGCCGTTGAGCACAGATACGCAGTATTTT.

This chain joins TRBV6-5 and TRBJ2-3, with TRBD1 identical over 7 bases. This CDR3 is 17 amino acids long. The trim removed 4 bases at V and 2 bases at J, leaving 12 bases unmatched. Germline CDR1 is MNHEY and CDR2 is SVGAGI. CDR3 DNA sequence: TGTGCCAGCAGTTCCATTCAAACCGGGACAGCCACAGATACGCAGTATTTT. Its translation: CASSSIQTGTATDTQYF.

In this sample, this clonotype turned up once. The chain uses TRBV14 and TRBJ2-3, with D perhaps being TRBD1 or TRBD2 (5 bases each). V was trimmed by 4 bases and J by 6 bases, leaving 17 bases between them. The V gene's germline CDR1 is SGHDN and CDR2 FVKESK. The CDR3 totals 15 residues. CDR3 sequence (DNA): TGTGCCAGCAGCCTCTCCGGGGCCCCTGAGGATACGCAGTATTTT. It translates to CASSLSGAPEDTQYF.

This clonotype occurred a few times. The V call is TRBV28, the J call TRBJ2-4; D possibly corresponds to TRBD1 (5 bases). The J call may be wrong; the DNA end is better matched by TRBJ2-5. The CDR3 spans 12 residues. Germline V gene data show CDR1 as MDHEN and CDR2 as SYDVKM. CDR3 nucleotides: TGTGCCATTTCAGGGTTTGAGGAGACCCAGTACTTC. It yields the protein CAISGFEETQYF.

The CDR3 coding sequence is TGTGCCAGCAGCCAGGGTCCTTATAATGAAAAACTGTTTTTT. Its translation is CASSQGPYNEKLFF. The rearrangement links TRBV11-2 to TRBJ1-4; perhaps TRBD1 as D (5 bases). Between the trimmed V and J ends, which lost 5 bases and 4 bases, there was a span of 11 bases. Looked up from germline, CDR1 is SGHAT and CDR2 is FQNNGV. CDR3 length equals 14 residues.

The CDR3 DNA sequence: TGCAGCGTCACACTAGCACCAGATACGCAGTATTTT. It is translated as CSVTLAPDTQYF. J is TRBJ2-3 and V is TRBV29-1, with D possibly matching TRBD2 (6 bases). CDR1 is SQVTM, CDR2 ANQGSEA, per germline. The CDR3 loop spans 12 amino acids. V was cut by 6 bases and J by 4 bases, with 11 bases left in between.

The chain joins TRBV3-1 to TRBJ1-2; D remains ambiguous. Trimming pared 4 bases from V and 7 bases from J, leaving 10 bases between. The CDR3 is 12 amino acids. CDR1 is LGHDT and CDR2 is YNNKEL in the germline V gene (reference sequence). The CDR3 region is CASSRSETGYTF. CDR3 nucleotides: TGTGCCAGCAGCCGATCGGAGACTGGCTACACCTTC.

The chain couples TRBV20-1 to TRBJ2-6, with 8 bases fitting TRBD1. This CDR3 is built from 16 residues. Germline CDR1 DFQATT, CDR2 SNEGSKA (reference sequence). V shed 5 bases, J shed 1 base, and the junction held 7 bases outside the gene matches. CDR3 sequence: CSAVPGTGSGANVLTF. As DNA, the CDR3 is TGCAGTGCTGTTCCCGGGACAGGATCTGGGGCCAACGTCCTGACTTTC.

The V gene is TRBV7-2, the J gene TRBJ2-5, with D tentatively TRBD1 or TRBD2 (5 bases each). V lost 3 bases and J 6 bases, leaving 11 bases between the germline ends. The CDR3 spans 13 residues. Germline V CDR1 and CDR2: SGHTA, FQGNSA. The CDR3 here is CASSFQGVKTQYF. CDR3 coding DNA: TGTGCCAGCAGCTTTCAGGGAGTGAAGACCCAGTACTTC.